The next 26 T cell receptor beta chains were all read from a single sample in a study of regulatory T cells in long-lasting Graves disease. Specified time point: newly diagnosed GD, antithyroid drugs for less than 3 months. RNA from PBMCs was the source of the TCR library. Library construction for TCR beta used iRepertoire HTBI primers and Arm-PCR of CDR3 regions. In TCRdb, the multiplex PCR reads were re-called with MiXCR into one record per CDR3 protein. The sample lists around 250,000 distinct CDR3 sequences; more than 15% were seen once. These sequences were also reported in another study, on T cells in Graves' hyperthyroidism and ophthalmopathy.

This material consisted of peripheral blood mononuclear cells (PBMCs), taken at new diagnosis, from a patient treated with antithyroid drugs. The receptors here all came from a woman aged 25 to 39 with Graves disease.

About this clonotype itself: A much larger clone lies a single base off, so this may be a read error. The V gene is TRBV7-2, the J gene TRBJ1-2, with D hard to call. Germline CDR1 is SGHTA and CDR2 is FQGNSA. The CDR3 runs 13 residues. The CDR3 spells CASCFEGDYGYTF. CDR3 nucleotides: TGTGCCAGCTGCTTCGAGGGAGACTATGGCTACACCTTC.

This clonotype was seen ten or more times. The CDR3 nucleotides are TGTGCCAGTACCACTGACAGGGCAGATCAGCCCCAGCATTTT. Encoded protein: CASTTDRADQPQHF. The chain recombines TRBV19 with TRBJ1-5; 7 bases map to TRBD1. The V gene's germline CDR1 is LNHDA and CDR2 SQIVND (reference sequence). V lost 7 bases, J lost 5 bases, and 8 bases stayed unmatched. The CDR3 has 14 amino acids. Variable domain in full (rest from reference TRBV19 and TRBJ1-5): DGGITQSPKYLFRKEGQNVTLSCEQNLNHDAMYWYRQDPGQGLRLIYYSQIVNDFQKGDIAEGYSVSREKKESFPLTVTSAQKNPTAFYLCASTTDRADQPQHFGDGTRLSIL.

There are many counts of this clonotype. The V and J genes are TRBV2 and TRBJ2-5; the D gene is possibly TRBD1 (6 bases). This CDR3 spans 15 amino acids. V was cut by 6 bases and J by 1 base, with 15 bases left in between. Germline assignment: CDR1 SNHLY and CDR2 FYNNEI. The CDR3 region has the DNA TGTGCCAGCAGGAACAACAGGGCACCCCAAGAGACCCAGTACTTC. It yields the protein CASRNNRAPQETQYF.

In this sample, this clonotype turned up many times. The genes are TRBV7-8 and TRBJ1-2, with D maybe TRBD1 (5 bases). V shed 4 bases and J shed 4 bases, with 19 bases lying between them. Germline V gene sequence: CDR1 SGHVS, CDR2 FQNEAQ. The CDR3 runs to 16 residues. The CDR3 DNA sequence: TGTGCCAGCAGCTCGGGGGACGGTCCCTCGGCCTATGGCTACACCTTC. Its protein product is CASSSGDGPSAYGYTF. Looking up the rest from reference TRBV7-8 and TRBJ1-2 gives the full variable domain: GAGVSQSPRYKVAKRGQDVALRCDPISGHVSLFWYQQALGQGPEFLTYFQNEAQLDKSGLPSDRFFAERPEGSVSTLKIQRTQQEDSAVYLCASSSGDGPSAYGYTFGSGTRLTVV.

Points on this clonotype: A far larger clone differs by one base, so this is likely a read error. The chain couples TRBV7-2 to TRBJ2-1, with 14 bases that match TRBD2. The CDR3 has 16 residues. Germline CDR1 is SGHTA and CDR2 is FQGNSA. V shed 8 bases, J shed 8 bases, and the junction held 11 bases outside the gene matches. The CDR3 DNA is TGTGCCAGCGCCTCGGGCCAGGGACTAGCGGGGGATGAGCAGTTCTTC. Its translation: CASASGQGLAGDEQFF.

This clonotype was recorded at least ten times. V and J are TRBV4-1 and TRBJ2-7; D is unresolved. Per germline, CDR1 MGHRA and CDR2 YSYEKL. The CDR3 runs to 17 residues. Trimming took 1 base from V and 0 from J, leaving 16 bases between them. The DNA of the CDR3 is TGCGCCAGCAGCCAAGGCCCTCCCATCAGAAGCTCCTACGAGCAGTACTTC. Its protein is CASSQGPPIRSSYEQYF.

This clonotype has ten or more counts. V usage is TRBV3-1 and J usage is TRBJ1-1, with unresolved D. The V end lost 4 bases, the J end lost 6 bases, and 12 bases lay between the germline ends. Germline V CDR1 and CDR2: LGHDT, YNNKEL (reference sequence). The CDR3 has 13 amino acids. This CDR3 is CASSLSFGSEAFF. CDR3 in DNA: TGTGCCAGCAGCCTGAGTTTCGGTTCTGAAGCTTTCTTT.

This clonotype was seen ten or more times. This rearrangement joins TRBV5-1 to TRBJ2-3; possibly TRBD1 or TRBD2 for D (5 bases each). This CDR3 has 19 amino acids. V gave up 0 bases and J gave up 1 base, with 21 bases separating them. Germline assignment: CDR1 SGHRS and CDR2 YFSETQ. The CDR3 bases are TGCGCCAGCAGCTTGGGGCGAGGGCAGGGCTATCTTGGCACAGATACGCAGTATTTT. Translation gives CASSLGRGQGYLGTDTQYF.

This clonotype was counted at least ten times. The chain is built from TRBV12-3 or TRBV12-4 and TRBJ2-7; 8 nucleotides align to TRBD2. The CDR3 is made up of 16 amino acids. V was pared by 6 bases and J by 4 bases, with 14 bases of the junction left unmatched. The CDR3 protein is CASSSGGAGFRYEQYF. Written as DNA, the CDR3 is TGTGCCAGCAGCTCGGGAGGGGCGGGTTTCAGGTACGAGCAGTACTTC.

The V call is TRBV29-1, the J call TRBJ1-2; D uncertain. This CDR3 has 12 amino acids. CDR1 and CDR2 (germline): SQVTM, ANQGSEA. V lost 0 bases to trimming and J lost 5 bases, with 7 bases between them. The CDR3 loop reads CSVEEDLYGYTF. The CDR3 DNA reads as TGCAGCGTTGAAGAAGACCTTTATGGCTACACCTTC. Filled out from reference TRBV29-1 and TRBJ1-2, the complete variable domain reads SAVISQKPSRDICQRGTSLTIQCQVDSQVTMMFWYRQQPGQSLTLIATANQGSEATYESGFVIDKFPISRPNLTFSTLTVSNMSPEDSSIYLCSVEEDLYGYTFGSGTRLTVV.

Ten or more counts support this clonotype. As DNA, the CDR3 is TGTGCCAGTAGTAGGTCAGGATTACAAGAGACCCAGTACTTC. It codes for CASSRSGLQETQYF. The chain recombines TRBV19 with TRBJ2-5, with D unclear. Germline-derived CDR1 and CDR2 are LNHDA and SQIVND (reference sequence). This CDR3 region has 14 residues. V was trimmed by 4 bases and J by 2 bases, leaving 11 bases between them. Based on the CDR3 plus reference TRBV19 and TRBJ2-5, the full variable domain is DGGITQSPKYLFRKEGQNVTLSCEQNLNHDAMYWYRQDPGQGLRLIYYSQIVNDFQKGDIAEGYSVSREKKESFPLTVTSAQKNPTAFYLCASSRSGLQETQYFGPGTRLLVL.

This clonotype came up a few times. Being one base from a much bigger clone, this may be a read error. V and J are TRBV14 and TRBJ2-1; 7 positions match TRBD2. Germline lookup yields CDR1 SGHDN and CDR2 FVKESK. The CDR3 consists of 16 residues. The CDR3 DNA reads TGTGCCGGCAGCCAAGAAAGAGCGGGGCGGAACAATGAGCAGTTCTTC. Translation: CAGSQERAGRNNEQFF.

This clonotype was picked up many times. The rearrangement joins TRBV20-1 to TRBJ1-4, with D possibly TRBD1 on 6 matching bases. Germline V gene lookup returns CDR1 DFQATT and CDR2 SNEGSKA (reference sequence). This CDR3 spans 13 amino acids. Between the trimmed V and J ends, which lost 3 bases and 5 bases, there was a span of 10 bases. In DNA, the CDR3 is TGCAGTGCTAGGGGGGCCCACAATGAAAAACTGTTTTTT. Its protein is CSARGAHNEKLFF.

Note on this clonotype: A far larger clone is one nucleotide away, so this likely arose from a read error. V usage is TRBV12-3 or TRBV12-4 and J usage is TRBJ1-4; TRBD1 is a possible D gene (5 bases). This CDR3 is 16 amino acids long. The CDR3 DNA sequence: TGTGCCAGCAGTGAAGTAGGGGCCGCCCGGGGAGAAAAACTGGTTTTT. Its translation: CASSEVGAARGEKLVF.

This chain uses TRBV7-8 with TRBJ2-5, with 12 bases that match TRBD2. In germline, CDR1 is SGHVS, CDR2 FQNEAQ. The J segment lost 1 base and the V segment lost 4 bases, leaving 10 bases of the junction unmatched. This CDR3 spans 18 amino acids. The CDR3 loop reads CASSSWGRLAGVQETQYF. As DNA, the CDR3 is TGTGCCAGCAGCTCCTGGGGCAGACTAGCGGGGGTCCAAGAGACCCAGTACTTC.

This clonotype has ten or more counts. The CDR3, as DNA: TGTGCCAGCAGGACCGTCCAGGGATACACTGAAGCTTTCTTT. Protein sequence: CASRTVQGYTEAFF. This chain joins TRBV6-1 and TRBJ1-1; the D gene is possibly TRBD1 (5 bases). The CDR3 totals 14 residues. The germline V gene has CDR1 MNHNS and CDR2 SASEGT. Trimming removed 6 bases from V and 3 bases from J, with 14 bases in between.

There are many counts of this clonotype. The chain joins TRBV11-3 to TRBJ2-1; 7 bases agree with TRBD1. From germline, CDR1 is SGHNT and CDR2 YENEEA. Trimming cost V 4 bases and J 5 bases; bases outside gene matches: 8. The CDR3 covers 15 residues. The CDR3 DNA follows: TGTGCCAGCAGCTGGGAGACAGGGTCCCACAATGAGCAGTTCTTC. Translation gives CASSWETGSHNEQFF.

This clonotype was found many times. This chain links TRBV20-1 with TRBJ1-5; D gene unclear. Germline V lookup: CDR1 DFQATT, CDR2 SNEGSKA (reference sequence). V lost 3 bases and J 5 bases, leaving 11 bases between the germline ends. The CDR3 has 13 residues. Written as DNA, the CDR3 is TGCAGTGCTAGCCGGGCGAAGTATCAGCCCCAGCATTTT. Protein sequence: CSASRAKYQPQHF.

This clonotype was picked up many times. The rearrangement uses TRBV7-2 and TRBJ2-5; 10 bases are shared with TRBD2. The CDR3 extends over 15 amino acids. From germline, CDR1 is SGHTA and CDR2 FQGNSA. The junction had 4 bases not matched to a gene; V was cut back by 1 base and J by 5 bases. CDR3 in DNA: TGTGCCAGCAGCTTAGATCTAGCGGGGGATGAGACCCAGTACTTC. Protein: CASSLDLAGDETQYF.

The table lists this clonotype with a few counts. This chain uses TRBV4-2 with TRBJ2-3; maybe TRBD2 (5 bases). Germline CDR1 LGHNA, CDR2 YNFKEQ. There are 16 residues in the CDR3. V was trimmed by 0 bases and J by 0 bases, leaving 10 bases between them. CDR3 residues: CASSQEGAASTDTQYF. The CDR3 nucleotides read TGTGCCAGCAGCCAAGAGGGAGCGGCTAGCACAGATACGCAGTATTTT.

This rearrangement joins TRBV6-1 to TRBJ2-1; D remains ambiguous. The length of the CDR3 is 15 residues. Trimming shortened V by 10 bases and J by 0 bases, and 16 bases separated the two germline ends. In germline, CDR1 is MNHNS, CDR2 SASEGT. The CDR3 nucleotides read TGTGCCACTACCGAGGACCCAGGCTCCTACAATGAGCAGTTCTTC. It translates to CATTEDPGSYNEQFF.

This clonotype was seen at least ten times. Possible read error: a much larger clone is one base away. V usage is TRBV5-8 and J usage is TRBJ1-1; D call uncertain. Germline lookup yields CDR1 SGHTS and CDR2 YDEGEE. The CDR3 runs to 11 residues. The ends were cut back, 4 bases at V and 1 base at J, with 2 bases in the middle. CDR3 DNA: TGTGCCAGCAGCGCGAACACTGAAGCTTTCTTT. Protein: CASSANTEAFF.

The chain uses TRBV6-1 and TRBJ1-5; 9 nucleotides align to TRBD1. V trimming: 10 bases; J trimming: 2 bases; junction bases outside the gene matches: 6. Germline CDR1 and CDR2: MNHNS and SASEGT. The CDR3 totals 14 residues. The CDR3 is CATWTGVGNQPQHF. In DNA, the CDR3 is TGTGCCACCTGGACAGGGGTAGGCAATCAGCCCCAGCATTTT.

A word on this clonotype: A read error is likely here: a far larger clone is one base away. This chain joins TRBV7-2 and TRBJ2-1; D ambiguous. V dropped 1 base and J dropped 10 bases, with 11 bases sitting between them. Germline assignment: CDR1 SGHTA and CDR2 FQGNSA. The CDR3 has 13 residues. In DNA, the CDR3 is TGTGCCAGCAGCTTAGAGGGTTTCTACGAGCAGTTCTTC. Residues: CASSLEGFYEQFF.

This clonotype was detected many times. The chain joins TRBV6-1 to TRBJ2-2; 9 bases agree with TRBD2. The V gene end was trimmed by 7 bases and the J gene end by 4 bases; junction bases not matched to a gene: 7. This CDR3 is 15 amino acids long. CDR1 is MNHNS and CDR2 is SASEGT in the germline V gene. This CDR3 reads CASTEAGGGTGELFF. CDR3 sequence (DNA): TGTGCCAGCACCGAAGCGGGGGGAGGCACCGGGGAGCTGTTTTTT.

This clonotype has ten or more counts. CDR3 residues: CASSPPGLPITDTQYF. CDR3 coding DNA: TGTGCCAGCAGCCCACCGGGACTACCTATCACAGATACGCAGTATTTT. The chain combines TRBV7-2 with TRBJ2-3; 7 bases agree with TRBD2. J was trimmed by 2 bases and V by 5 bases; bases with no gene match: 10. The CDR3 contains 16 residues. The germline V gene has CDR1 SGHTA and CDR2 FQGNSA.